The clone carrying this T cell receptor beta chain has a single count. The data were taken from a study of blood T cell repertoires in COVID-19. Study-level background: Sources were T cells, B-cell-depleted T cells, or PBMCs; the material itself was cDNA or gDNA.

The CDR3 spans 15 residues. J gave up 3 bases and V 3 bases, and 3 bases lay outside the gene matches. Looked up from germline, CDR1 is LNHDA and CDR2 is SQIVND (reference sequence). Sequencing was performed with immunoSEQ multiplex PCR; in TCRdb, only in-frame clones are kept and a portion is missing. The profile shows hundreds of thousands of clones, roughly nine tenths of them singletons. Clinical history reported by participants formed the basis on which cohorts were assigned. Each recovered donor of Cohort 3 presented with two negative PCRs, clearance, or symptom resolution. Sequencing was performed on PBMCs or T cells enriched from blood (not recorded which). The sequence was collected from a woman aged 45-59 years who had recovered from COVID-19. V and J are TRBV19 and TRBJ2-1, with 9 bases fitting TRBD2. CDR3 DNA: TGTGCCAGTAGTATGTCGACTAGCGGCTACAATGAGCAGTTCTTC. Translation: CASSMSTSGYNEQFF.